A single sample is the source of the 26 T cell receptor beta chains below, sequenced in a study of PD-1 blockade in classical Hodgkin lymphoma. TCRdb keeps only in-frame clones here, not all; method: immunoSEQ multiplex PCR. The sample lists tens of thousands of clones; approximately 90% were seen once. Every one of the patients relapsed after autologous stem cell transplantation (brentuximab vedotin exposure was variable). This specimen consisted of peripheral blood mononuclear cells (PBMCs), obtained before the second cycle of nivolumab. These receptors all stem from a human donor with classical Hodgkin lymphoma.

The rearrangement joins TRBV5-1 to TRBJ1-2, with a weak D call TRBD1 (5 bases). Germline CDR1 reads SGHRS; CDR2 reads YFSETQ. The CDR3 runs 16 residues. The ends were cut back, 0 bases at V and 8 bases at J, with 20 bases in the middle. The DNA for the CDR3 is TGCGCCAGCAGCTTGGCCGCAGGGCGTCGAGTTGACGGCTACACCTTC. Amino acid sequence: CASSLAAGRRVDGYTF.

The CDR3, as DNA: TGCGCCAGCAGCTTGGCCGGGACCGGGGAGACCCAGTACTTC. The encoded protein is CASSLAGTGETQYF. V usage is TRBV5-1 and J usage is TRBJ2-5; D may correspond to TRBD1 or TRBD2 (5 bases each). The CDR3 is made up of 14 amino acids. Trimming left V 0 bases short and J 5 bases short, with 11 bases between. The V gene's germline CDR1 is SGHRS and CDR2 YFSETQ.

This chain uses TRBV5-6 with TRBJ2-4; the D is unclear. Germline values: CDR1 SGHDT, CDR2 YYEEEE. The CDR3 has 14 amino acids. V was shortened by 0 bases and J by 0 bases, with 4 bases between the two germline ends. The CDR3 nucleotides read TGTGCCAGCAGCTTGGAGGGAGCCAAAAACATTCAGTACTTC. Translated, it gives CASSLEGAKNIQYF.

The chain recombines TRBV4-1 with TRBJ1-5; D perhaps matches TRBD1 (6 bases). Germline V gene sequence: CDR1 MGHRA, CDR2 YSYEKL. The CDR3 is 17 residues long. V lost 0 bases, J lost 1 base, and 13 bases lay in between. The CDR3 spells CASSQEVGGASNQPQHF. In nucleotides, the CDR3 is TGCGCCAGCAGCCAAGAAGTGGGGGGCGCGAGCAATCAGCCCCAGCATTTT.

The rearrangement uses TRBV5-1 and TRBJ2-7; 7 bases agree with TRBD1. The germline V gene encodes CDR1 SGHRS and CDR2 YFSETQ. The CDR3 sequence is 15 residues long. V was pared by 4 bases and J by 2 bases, with 9 bases of the junction left unmatched. CDR3 nucleotide sequence: TGCGCCAGCAGCGTTACAGGGGAGCCTACCTACGAGCAGTACTTC. It encodes CASSVTGEPTYEQYF.

The rearrangement links TRBV28 to TRBJ1-3, with 7 bases identical to TRBD1. The V gene end was trimmed by 2 bases and the J gene end by 0 bases; junction bases not matched to a gene: 4. The germline V gene encodes CDR1 MDHEN and CDR2 SYDVKM. The CDR3 covers 16 residues. As DNA, the CDR3 is TGTGCCAGCAGTTTACCGGGGACAGCCTCTGGAAACACCATATATTTT. This gives the protein CASSLPGTASGNTIYF.

The chain uses TRBV5-1 and TRBJ1-2, with 9 bases identical to TRBD1. The CDR3 runs 15 residues. After removal of 3 bases from V and 3 bases from J, the junction contained 6 bases not matched to a gene. Per the germline V gene, CDR1 is SGHRS and CDR2 is YFSETQ. The CDR3 sequence is CASSSKQGADYGYTF. The CDR3 nucleotides read TGCGCCAGCAGCTCGAAACAGGGGGCGGACTATGGCTACACCTTC.

V and J are TRBV5-1 and TRBJ2-2; D not resolved. Germline V gene data show CDR1 as SGHRS and CDR2 as YFSETQ. The CDR3 is 14 residues long. V gave up 1 base and J gave up 1 base, with 5 bases separating them. CDR3 DNA sequence: TGCGCCAGCAGCTTGCTTGAGAACACCGGGGAGCTGTTTTTT. Its translation is CASSLLENTGELFF.

This clone was found once. The chain links TRBV5-1 to TRBJ2-3, with TRBD1 identical over 10 bases. CDR1 is SGHRS, CDR2 YFSETQ, per germline. This CDR3 comprises 15 residues. Trimming at V came to 0 bases and at J to 4 bases, leaving 2 bases not matched to a gene. The DNA of the CDR3 is TGCGCCAGCAGCTTGGGACAGGGGGCATCAGATACGCAGTATTTT. Translation gives CASSLGQGASDTQYF.

The V and J genes are TRBV18 and TRBJ1-5; perhaps TRBD1 as D (5 bases). The CDR3 extends over 13 amino acids. Trimming cost V 8 bases and J 5 bases, with 13 bases left between them. Germline lookup yields CDR1 KGHSH and CDR2 LQKENI. Here the CDR3 reads CASQGREDQPQHF. For the CDR3, the DNA is TGTGCCAGCCAAGGCAGGGAAGATCAGCCCCAGCATTTT.

This rearrangement joins TRBV5-1 to TRBJ2-2; possible D gene TRBD1, 5 bases. With 2 bases removed from V and 10 bases from J, the gap between germline ends came to 9 bases. The V gene's germline CDR1 is SGHRS and CDR2 YFSETQ. The CDR3 is made up of 12 amino acids. The chain's CDR3 is CASSFRAVELFF. CDR3 coding DNA: TGCGCCAGCAGCTTCAGGGCCGTGGAGCTGTTTTTT. The whole variable domain, filled in from reference TRBV5-1 and TRBJ2-2, reads KAGVTQTPRYLIKTRGQQVTLSCSPISGHRSVSWYQQTPGQGLQFLFEYFSETQRNKGNFPGRFSGRQFSNSRSEMNVSTLELGDSALYLCASSFRAVELFFGEGSRLTVL.

This sequence joins TRBV12-5 and TRBJ2-3; the D is unclear. CDR1 is LGHNT and CDR2 is FRNRAP in the germline V gene. V was clipped by 6 bases and J by 3 bases, with 10 bases between them. CDR3 length: 13 amino acids. The chain's CDR3 is CASGLSGTDTQYF. The CDR3 DNA follows: TGTGCTAGTGGGCTGTCCGGGACAGATACGCAGTATTTT.

The genes are TRBV5-1 and TRBJ2-1; D is unclear. The CDR3 is 14 residues long. CDR1 SGHRS and CDR2 YFSETQ come from the germline V gene. Trimming removed 0 bases from V and 0 bases from J, with 4 bases in between. The CDR3 reads CASSLENSYNEQFF. In DNA, the CDR3 is TGCGCCAGCAGCTTGGAGAACTCCTACAATGAGCAGTTCTTC.

The V gene is TRBV12-5, the J gene TRBJ1-2; possibly TRBD1 for D (5 bases). Per the germline V gene, CDR1 is LGHNT and CDR2 is FRNRAP. The CDR3 runs to 14 residues. V was trimmed by 2 bases and J by 7 bases, leaving 14 bases between them. CDR3 DNA sequence: TGTGCTAGTGGTTTGTCAGGTGGGGCTGGTGGCTACACCTTC. This sequence encodes CASGLSGGAGGYTF.

DNA of the CDR3: TGTGCCAGTTCACAGGGGGTCTATGGCTACACCTTC. Its protein product is CASSQGVYGYTF. The chain carries TRBV25-1 and TRBJ1-2; 8 bases fit TRBD1. The V gene's germline CDR1 is MGHDK and CDR2 SYGVNS. CDR3 length: 12 amino acids. Germline trimming cut 9 bases from V and 4 bases from J; bases unmatched to any gene: 4.

Notes on this clone: The sample has other DNA sequences that encode this CDR3 too. This chain connects TRBV5-1 to TRBJ2-2; TRBD1 is a possible D gene (6 bases). The CDR3 contains 15 residues. Looked up from germline, CDR1 is SGHRS and CDR2 is YFSETQ. V lost 5 bases, J lost 0 bases, and 11 bases lay in between. This CDR3 reads CASRPGTPNTGELFF. CDR3 in DNA: TGCGCCAGCAGACCCGGGACACCGAACACCGGGGAGCTGTTTTTT.

This chain links TRBV5-1 with TRBJ2-3; TRBD1 is a possible D gene (6 bases). This CDR3 is built from 12 residues. Germline V gives CDR1 SGHRS, CDR2 YFSETQ. Trimming removed 7 bases from V and 10 bases from J, with 16 bases in between. This CDR3 is CASRTGNDAQYF. CDR3 nucleotide sequence: TGCGCCAGCCGCACAGGGAATGACGCGCAGTATTTT.

This CDR3 reads CAISVNSYEQYF. The CDR3 bases are TGTGCCATCAGTGTAAACAGCTACGAGCAGTACTTC. The J gene is TRBJ2-7, the V gene TRBV10-3; no firm D call. Per the germline V gene, CDR1 is ENHRY and CDR2 is SYGVKD. The CDR3 runs 12 residues. Trimming took off 4 bases at V and 3 bases at J, with 7 bases between the two ends.

V gene TRBV9 combines with J gene TRBJ1-2; D possibly corresponds to TRBD1 (6 bases). Trimming took off 3 bases at V and 4 bases at J, with 19 bases between the two ends. Germline CDR1 and CDR2: SGDLS and YYNGEE. This CDR3 comprises 16 residues. CDR3 residues: CASSAERDISRYGYTF. CDR3 DNA sequence: TGTGCCAGCAGCGCGGAGAGGGACATTTCTCGCTATGGCTACACCTTC.

V gene TRBV7-3 combines with J gene TRBJ1-2; D is unclear. Trimming took 0 bases from V and 3 from J, leaving 8 bases between them. Per germline, CDR1 SGHTA and CDR2 FQGTGA. This CDR3 has 14 amino acids. The CDR3 is CASSLTPADYGYTF. CDR3 in DNA: TGTGCCAGCAGCTTAACCCCGGCCGACTATGGCTACACCTTC.

This chain connects TRBV19 to TRBJ1-1; D may be TRBD1 (6 bases). The CDR3 runs to 14 residues. Trimming stripped 9 bases from V and 0 bases from J, with 14 bases between. Per germline, CDR1 LNHDA and CDR2 SQIVND (reference sequence). CDR3 residues: CASGQPIMNTEAFF. The DNA for the CDR3 is TGTGCCAGCGGACAGCCCATCATGAACACTGAAGCTTTCTTT.

The chain recombines TRBV19 with TRBJ1-3; D unclear. The CDR3 consists of 14 residues. Germline V gives CDR1 LNHDA, CDR2 SQIVND (reference sequence). The V gene lost 2 bases and the J gene lost 2 bases, with 7 bases spanning the gap. The CDR3 DNA reads as TGTGCCAGTAGTATAACCGGGACTGGAAACACCATATATTTT. It specifies CASSITGTGNTIYF.

The genes are TRBV5-1 and TRBJ1-4; 9 nucleotides agree with TRBD1. Germline values: CDR1 SGHRS, CDR2 YFSETQ. The CDR3 is 16 residues long. Trimming cost V 0 bases and J 8 bases; bases outside gene matches: 8. In DNA, the CDR3 is TGCGCCAGCAGCTTGGTTCAGACAGGGGGTGCGGAAAAACTGTTTTTT. This translates into CASSLVQTGGAEKLFF.

The chain couples TRBV7-9 to TRBJ2-5; either TRBD1 or TRBD2 may supply D (5 bases each). V was pared by 5 bases and J by 2 bases, with 9 bases between. The germline V gene has CDR1 SEHNR and CDR2 FQNEAQ (reference sequence). The length of the CDR3 is 13 residues. The CDR3 reads CASSMGPQETQYF. DNA for the CDR3: TGTGCCAGCAGCATGGGACCGCAAGAGACCCAGTACTTC.

Only a few counts were recorded for this clone. The V gene is TRBV6-5, the J gene TRBJ1-3, with TRBD1 matching 7 bases. The CDR3 has 14 amino acids. From germline, CDR1 is MNHEY and CDR2 SVGAGI. V dropped 5 bases and J dropped 3; count of bases not matched to a gene: 4. The CDR3 region has the DNA TGTGCCAGCAGTCTCACAGGGGTTGGAAACACCATATATTTT. Residues: CASSLTGVGNTIYF.

The gene calls are TRBV6-5 and TRBJ1-5; D not resolved. The germline V gene encodes CDR1 MNHEY and CDR2 SVGAGI. V was pared by 6 bases and J by 0 bases, with 12 bases between. The CDR3 is 15 residues long. CDR3 bases: TGTGCCAGCAGCCTCGTGGCCTATAGCAATCAGCCCCAGCATTTT. Protein: CASSLVAYSNQPQHF.